This T cell receptor beta chain was documented in a study of blood T cell repertoires in COVID-19. Turning to the study itself: COVID-19 samples collected from the United States, Italy and Spain covered acute and convalescent phases.

Authors' data handling: Quantification of nucleated cells was approximated via reference gene primer amplification. The data were produced by immunoSEQ multiplex PCR, yet TCRdb's version contains in-frame clones alone and is incomplete. The V and J calls and the clone size are those of that table, but D and trimming were determined from the DNA. The sample has under 8,000 clones; roughly nine tenths are singletons. V dropped 4 bases and J dropped 7; count of bases not matched to a gene: 14. The CDR3 extends over 17 amino acids. Per germline, CDR1 SGDLS and CDR2 YYNGEE. V and J are TRBV9 and TRBJ2-3; 11 nucleotides line up with TRBD2. The clonotype originates from a man between 65 and 85 years old with active COVID-19. The sequencing input was peripheral blood. CDR3 sequence reads: CASSILPSGGLLNTQYF. The CDR3 DNA follows: TGTGCCAGCAGCATCCTCCCTAGCGGGGGGCTGCTAAATACGCAGTATTTT.